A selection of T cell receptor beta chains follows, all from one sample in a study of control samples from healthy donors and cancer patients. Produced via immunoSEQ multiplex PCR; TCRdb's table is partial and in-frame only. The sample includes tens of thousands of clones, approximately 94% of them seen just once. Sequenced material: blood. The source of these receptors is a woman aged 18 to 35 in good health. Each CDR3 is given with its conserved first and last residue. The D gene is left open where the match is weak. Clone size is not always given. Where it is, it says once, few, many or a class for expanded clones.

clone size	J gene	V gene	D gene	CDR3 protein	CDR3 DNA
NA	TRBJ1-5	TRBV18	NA	CASSPGSDQPQHF	TGTGCCAGCTCACCGGGCAGCGATCAGCCCCAGCATTTT
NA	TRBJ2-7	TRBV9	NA	CASSVLPSGTPTYEQYF	TGTGCCAGCAGCGTATTACCCTCGGGGACCCCAACCTACGAGCAGTACTTC
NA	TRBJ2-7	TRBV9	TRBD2	CASSDGTSGLEQYF	TGTGCCAGCAGCGACGGGACTAGCGGACTCGAGCAGTACTTC
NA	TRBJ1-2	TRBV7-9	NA	CASSLVWAALGGYTF	TGTGCCAGCAGCTTAGTCTGGGCAGCTCTAGGTGGCTACACCTTC
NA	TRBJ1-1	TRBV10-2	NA	CASSLAGGTEAFF	TGCGCCAGCAGTTTAGCTGGGGGCACTGAAGCTTTCTTT
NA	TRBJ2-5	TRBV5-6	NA	CASSLAGRQETQYF	TGTGCCAGCAGCTTAGCGGGTCGGCAAGAGACCCAGTACTTC
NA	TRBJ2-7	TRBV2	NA	CASSEGLDYEQYF	TGTGCCAGCAGTGAAGGACTAGACTACGAGCAGTACTTC
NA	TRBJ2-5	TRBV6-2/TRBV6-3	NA	CASSYSVETQYF	TGTGCCAGCAGTTACTCTGTGGAGACCCAGTACTTC
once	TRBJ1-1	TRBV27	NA	CASSLHVEGSEAFF	TGTGCCAGCAGTCTCCACGTTGAAGGGTCTGAAGCTTTCTTT
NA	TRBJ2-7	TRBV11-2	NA	CASSPRRLLYEQYF	TGTGCCAGCAGCCCAAGGAGACTCCTCTACGAGCAGTACTTC
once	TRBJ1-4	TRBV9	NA	CASSVGAPNEKLFF	TGTGCCAGCAGCGTAGGGGCGCCAAATGAAAAACTGTTTTTT
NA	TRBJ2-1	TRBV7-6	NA	CASSLFPSENNEQFF	TGTGCCAGCAGCTTATTCCCTAGCGAAAACAATGAGCAGTTCTTC
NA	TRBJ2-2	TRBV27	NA	CASSFGGPGTGELFF	TGTGCCAGCAGTTTTGGGGGGCCCGGCACCGGGGAGCTGTTTTTT
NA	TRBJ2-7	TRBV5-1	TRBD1	CASSLAPDGDSFYEQYF	TGCGCCAGCAGCTTGGCTCCCGACGGGGACAGCTTCTACGAGCAGTACTTC
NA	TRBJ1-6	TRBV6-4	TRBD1	CASRGTENSPLHF	TGTGCCAGCAGGGGGACAGAGAATTCACCCCTCCACTTT
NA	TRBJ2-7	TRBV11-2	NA	CASSLVGSRGEQYF	TGTGCCAGCAGCTTAGTGGGTTCCAGGGGCGAGCAGTACTTC
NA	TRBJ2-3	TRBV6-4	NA	CASSDSGFSTDTQYF	TGTGCCAGCAGTGACAGCGGCTTTAGCACAGATACGCAGTATTTT
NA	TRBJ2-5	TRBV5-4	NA	CASSLVGAQETQYF	TGTGCCAGCAGCTTGGTGGGGGCCCAAGAGACCCAGTACTTC
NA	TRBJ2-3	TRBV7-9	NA	CASSFSGGGDTQYF	TGTGCCAGCAGCTTTAGTGGGGGCGGGGATACGCAGTATTTT
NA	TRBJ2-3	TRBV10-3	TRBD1	CASGGDRGFLRTDTQYF	TGTGCATCCGGTGGGGACAGGGGTTTTTTGAGGACAGATACGCAGTATTTT
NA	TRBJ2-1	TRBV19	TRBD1	CASSVTGIADRVGEQFF	TGTGCCAGTAGTGTGACAGGGATTGCCGATAGGGTTGGTGAGCAGTTCTTC
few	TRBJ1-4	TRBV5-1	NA	CASSSSGATNEKLFF	TGCGCCAGCAGCTCCTCGGGGGCAACTAATGAAAAACTGTTTTTT
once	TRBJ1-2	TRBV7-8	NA	CASTLGRVEGAQVGGYTF	TGTGCCAGCACCCTCGGTCGCGTGGAGGGTGCTCAGGTTGGTGGCTACACCTTC
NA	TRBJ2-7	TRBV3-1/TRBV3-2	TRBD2	CASSHTGTNPYEQYF	TGTGCCAGCAGCCACACCGGGACTAACCCCTACGAGCAGTACTTC
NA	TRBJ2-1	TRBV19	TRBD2	CASSISIRGSRVNEQFF	TGTGCCAGTAGTATTAGTATTCGCGGGAGTAGGGTCAATGAGCAGTTCTTC
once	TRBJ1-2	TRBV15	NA	CATSRGGDNYGYTF	TGTGCCACCAGCAGAGGCGGGGATAACTATGGCTACACCTTC
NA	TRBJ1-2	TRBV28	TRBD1	CASSEGALMGGYTF	TGTGCCAGCAGCGAGGGGGCGCTAATGGGTGGCTACACCTTC
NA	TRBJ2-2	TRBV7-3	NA	CASSRGNTGELFF	TGTGCCAGCAGTAGGGGAAACACCGGGGAGCTGTTTTTT
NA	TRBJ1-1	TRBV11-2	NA	CASSFAELRNTEAFF	TGTGCCAGCAGCTTTGCTGAATTGAGGAACACTGAAGCTTTCTTT
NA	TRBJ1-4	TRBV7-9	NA	CASSFGTTNEKLFF	TGTGCCAGCAGCTTCGGGACAACTAATGAAAAACTGTTTTTT
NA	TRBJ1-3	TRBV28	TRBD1	CATGTGKTNSGNTIYF	TGTGCCACCGGGACAGGGAAGACGAACTCTGGAAACACCATATATTTT
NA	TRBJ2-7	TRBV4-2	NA	CASSQVIGSYEQYF	TGTGCCAGCAGCCAAGTAATAGGGTCCTACGAGCAGTACTTC
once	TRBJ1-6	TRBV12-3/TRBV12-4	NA	CASRRVNNSPLHF	TGTGCCAGTAGGAGGGTAAATAATTCACCCCTCCACTTT
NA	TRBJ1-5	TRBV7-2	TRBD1	CASSLDRDQPQHF	TGTGCCAGCAGCTTGGACAGGGATCAGCCCCAGCATTTT
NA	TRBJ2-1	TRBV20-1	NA	CSARGENEQFF	TGCAGTGCTCGCGGGGAGAATGAGCAGTTCTTC
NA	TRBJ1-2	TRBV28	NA	CASRQKNGYTF	TGTGCCAGCAGGCAAAAGAATGGCTACACCTTC
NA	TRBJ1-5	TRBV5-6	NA	CASSLAGGNQPQHF	TGTGCCAGCAGCTTGGCGGGTGGCAATCAGCCCCAGCATTTT
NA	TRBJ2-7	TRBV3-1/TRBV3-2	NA	CASSQEFRTSYEQYF	TGTGCCAGCAGCCAAGAATTTCGGACTTCCTACGAGCAGTACTTC
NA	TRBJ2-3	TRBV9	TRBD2	CASSVGLAGGKDTQYF	TGTGCCAGCAGCGTAGGCCTAGCGGGAGGAAAAGATACGCAGTATTTT
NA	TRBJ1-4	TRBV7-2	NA	CASSLAQREKLFF	TGTGCCAGCAGCTTAGCTCAGCGGGAAAAACTGTTTTTT
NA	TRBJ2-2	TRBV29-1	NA	CSVGGPGELFF	TGCAGCGTTGGGGGTCCCGGGGAGCTGTTTTTT
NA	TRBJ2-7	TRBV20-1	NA	CSARSPDEQYF	TGCAGTGCTAGGAGCCCGGACGAGCAGTACTTC
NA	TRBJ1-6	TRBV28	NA	CASSLGAPGNSPLHF	TGTGCCAGCAGTTTAGGGGCCCCTGGGAATTCACCCCTCCACTTT
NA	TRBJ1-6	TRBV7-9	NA	CASSLAATASSYNSPLHF	TGTGCCAGCAGCTTAGCCGCGACGGCTAGCTCCTATAATTCACCCCTCCACTTT
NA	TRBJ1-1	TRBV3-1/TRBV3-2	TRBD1	CASSQDRWTGGDEAFF	TGTGCCAGCAGCCAAGATAGGTGGACAGGGGGGGACGAAGCTTTCTTT
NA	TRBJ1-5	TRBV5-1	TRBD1	CASSLAGQGDDQPQHF	TGCGCCAGCAGCTTGGCCGGACAGGGAGATGATCAGCCCCAGCATTTT
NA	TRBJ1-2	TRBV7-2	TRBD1	CASSPTGVIYGYTF	TGTGCCAGCAGCCCGACAGGGGTTATCTATGGCTACACCTTC
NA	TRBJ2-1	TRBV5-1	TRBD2	CASSSPLLSGREGNEQFF	TGCGCCAGCAGCTCCCCTTTACTTAGCGGGAGGGAGGGCAATGAGCAGTTCTTC